The present T cell receptor beta chain was sequenced within a study of cytomegalovirus exposure and HLA in healthy donors. There are 14 residues in the CDR3. 60 Vbeta and 13 Jbeta primers were used in PCR. Using immunoSEQ multiplex PCR, the repertoire was profiled, and TCRdb retains in-frame clones only, with some absent. The sample holds some 190,000 clones, 65% to 85% seen once. The TCR was taken from a girl aged 10-17 years in good health and CMV-seropositive. The V gene is TRBV21-1, the J gene TRBJ1-3; TRBD1, the D gene given by the table, was not confirmed from the DNA. TRBV21-1 is reported as a pseudogene. What was sequenced was PBMCs. The CDR3 loop is CASSKSSSGNTIYF. The CDR3 DNA sequence: TGTGCCAGCAGCAAGTCCAGCTCTGGAAACACCATATATTTT.